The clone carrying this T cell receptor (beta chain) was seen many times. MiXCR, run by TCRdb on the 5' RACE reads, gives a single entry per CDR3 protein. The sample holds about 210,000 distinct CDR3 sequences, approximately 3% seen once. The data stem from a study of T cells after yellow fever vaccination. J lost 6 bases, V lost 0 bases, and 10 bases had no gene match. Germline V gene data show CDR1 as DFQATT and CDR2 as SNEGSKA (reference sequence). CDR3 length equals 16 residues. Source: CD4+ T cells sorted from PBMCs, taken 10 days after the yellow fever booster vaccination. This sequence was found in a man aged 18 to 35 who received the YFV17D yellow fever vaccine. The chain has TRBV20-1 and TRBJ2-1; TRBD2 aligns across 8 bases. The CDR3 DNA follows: TGCAGTGCTAGAGACGGGGGGGCCATACCGGTCAATGAGCAGTTCTTC. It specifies CSARDGGAIPVNEQFF.